The source of this T cell receptor beta chain is a study of long-term antiretroviral therapy in people with HIV. Overall study results and limits: ART adherence, viral resistance and therapy changes were not recorded. HIV repertoires had narrower CDR3 length ranges than controls.

An immunoSEQ assay, version v3.0, was performed at survey level. The table came from immunoSEQ multiplex PCR; TCRdb's copy has only in-frame clones and leaves some out. This table holds about 16,000 clones, about 88% found once. Germline-derived CDR1 and CDR2 are SGHTA and FQGNSA. Trimming removed 4 bases from V and 7 bases from J, with 8 bases in between. The CDR3 has 12 residues. As concerns this clone: What it binds is unknown.

The sample consisted of unsorted PBMCs, taken 0.5 years after starting antiretroviral therapy. V gene TRBV7-2 combines with J gene TRBJ2-1; no definite D call. The TCR sequence derives from a middle-aged woman with HIV. CDR3: CASSSLPNEQFF. CDR3 nucleotide sequence: TGTGCCAGCAGCTCACTTCCTAATGAGCAGTTCTTC.